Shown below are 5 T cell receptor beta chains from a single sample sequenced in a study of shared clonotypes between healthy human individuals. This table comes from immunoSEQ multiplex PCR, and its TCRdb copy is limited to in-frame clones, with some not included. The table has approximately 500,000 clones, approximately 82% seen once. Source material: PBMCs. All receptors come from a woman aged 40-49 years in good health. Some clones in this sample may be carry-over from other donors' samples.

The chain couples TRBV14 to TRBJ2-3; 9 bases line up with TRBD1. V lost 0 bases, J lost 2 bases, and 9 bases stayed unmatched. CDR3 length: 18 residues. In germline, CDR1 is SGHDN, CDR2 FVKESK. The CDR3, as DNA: TGTGCCAGCAGCCAAGAAAAAGCCGACAGGGGGTACACAGATACGCAGTATTTT. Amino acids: CASSQEKADRGYTDTQYF. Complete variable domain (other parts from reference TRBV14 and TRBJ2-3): EAGVTQFPSHSVIEKGQTVTLRCDPISGHDNLYWYRRVMGKEIKFLLHFVKESKQDESGMPNNRFLAERTGGTYSTLKVQPAELEDSGVYFCASSQEKADRGYTDTQYFGPGTRLTVL.

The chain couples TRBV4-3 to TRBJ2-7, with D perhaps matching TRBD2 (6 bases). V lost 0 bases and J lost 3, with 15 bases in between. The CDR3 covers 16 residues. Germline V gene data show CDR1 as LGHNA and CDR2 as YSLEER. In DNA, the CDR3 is TGCGCCAGCAGCCAAGATTGGGGGGAAGGCGGCTACGAGCAGTACTTC. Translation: CASSQDWGEGGYEQYF.

The CDR3 DNA follows: TGTGCCAGCAACTATTGGGAGACCTCGAAAGCAACTAATGAAAAACTGTTTTTT. Translated: CASNYWETSKATNEKLFF. This chain joins TRBV7-9 and TRBJ1-4; D remains ambiguous. Trimming removed 7 bases at V and 0 bases at J, with 21 bases between. This CDR3 region has 18 residues. The germline V gene has CDR1 SEHNR and CDR2 FQNEAQ (reference sequence). Filled out from reference TRBV7-9 and TRBJ1-4, the complete variable domain reads DTGVSQNPRHKITKRGQNVTFRCDPISEHNRLYWYRQTLGQGPEFLTYFQNEAQLEKSRLLSDRFSAERPKGSFSTLEIQRTEQGDSAMYLCASNYWETSKATNEKLFFGSGTQLSVL.

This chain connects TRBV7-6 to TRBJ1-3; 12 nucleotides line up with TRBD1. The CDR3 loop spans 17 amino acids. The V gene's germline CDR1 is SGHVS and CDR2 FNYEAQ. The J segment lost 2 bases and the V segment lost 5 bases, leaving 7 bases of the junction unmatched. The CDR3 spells CASSLRGQGAAGNTIYF. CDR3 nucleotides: TGTGCCAGCAGCCTCCGGGGACAGGGGGCGGCTGGAAACACCATATATTTT.

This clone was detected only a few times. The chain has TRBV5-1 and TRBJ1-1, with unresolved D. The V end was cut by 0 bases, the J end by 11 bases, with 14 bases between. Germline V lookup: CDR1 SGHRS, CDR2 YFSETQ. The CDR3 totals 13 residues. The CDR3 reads CASSLGSTQHAFF. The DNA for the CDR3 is TGCGCCAGCAGCTTGGGGTCAACTCAACATGCTTTCTTT.